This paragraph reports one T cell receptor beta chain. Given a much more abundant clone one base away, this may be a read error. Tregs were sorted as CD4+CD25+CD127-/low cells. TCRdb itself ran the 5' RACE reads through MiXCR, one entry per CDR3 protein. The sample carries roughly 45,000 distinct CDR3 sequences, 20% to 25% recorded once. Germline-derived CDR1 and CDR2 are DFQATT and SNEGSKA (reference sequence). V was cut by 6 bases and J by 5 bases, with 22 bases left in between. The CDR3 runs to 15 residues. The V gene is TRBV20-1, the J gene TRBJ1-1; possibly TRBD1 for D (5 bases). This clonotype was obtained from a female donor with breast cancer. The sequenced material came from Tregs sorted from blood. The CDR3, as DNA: TGCAGTGCGATAGGCAGGGTAAGAGTAGGAACTGAAGCTTTCTTT. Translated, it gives CSAIGRVRVGTEAFF.